The 7 T cell receptor beta chains presented below share a single source sample, sequenced in a study of T cells in Graves' hyperthyroidism and ophthalmopathy. From RNA transcripts, TCR beta CDR3 regions were amplified. TCR CDR3 underwent first-round RT-PCR with the HTBI primer set. One entry per CDR3 protein results from TCRdb running MiXCR on the multiplex PCR reads. This table holds roughly 570,000 distinct CDR3 sequences, roughly 50% found once. What was sequenced was peripheral blood or thyroid tissue (not recorded which). These receptors originate from a young woman with Graves' hyperthyroidism.

At least ten counts were recorded for this clonotype. The CDR3 here is CASSQVTQGEGTQYF. In DNA form, the CDR3 reads TGCGCCAGCAGCCAAGTTACACAGGGAGAGGGGACCCAGTACTTC. This rearrangement joins TRBV4-3 to TRBJ2-5; D might be TRBD1 (6 bases). Germline V gene lookup returns CDR1 LGHNA and CDR2 YSLEER. Trimming took 1 base from V and 7 from J, leaving 16 bases between them. This CDR3 region has 15 residues.

This chain uses TRBV10-3 with TRBJ2-7, with 12 bases fitting TRBD2. J gave up 7 bases and V 10 bases, and 11 bases lay outside the gene matches. The germline V gene has CDR1 ENHRY and CDR2 SYGVKD. This CDR3 contains 14 residues. CDR3 coding DNA: TGTGCCACCAAACGACTAGCGGGAGTGTCGGAGCAGTACTTC. It is translated as CATKRLAGVSEQYF.

This rearrangement joins TRBV15 to TRBJ1-2; tentative D call: TRBD1 (5 bases). Germline V CDR1 and CDR2: LNHNV, YYDKDF (reference sequence). V was trimmed by 0 bases and J by 7 bases, leaving 6 bases between them. This CDR3 spans 12 amino acids. CDR3 sequence reads: CATSREQAGYTF. The CDR3, as DNA: TGTGCCACCAGCAGAGAACAGGCTGGCTACACCTTC.

Ten or more counts support this clonotype. The chain has TRBV10-3 and TRBJ2-7, with a weak D call TRBD2 (6 bases). Trimming shortened V by 6 bases and J by 2 bases, and 17 bases separated the two germline ends. Germline V lookup: CDR1 ENHRY, CDR2 SYGVKD. This CDR3 has 15 residues. CDR3 residues: CAISSPAAGTYEQYF. In DNA form, the CDR3 reads TGTGCCATCAGCTCTCCGGCGGCGGGAACCTACGAGCAGTACTTC.

This clonotype was picked up a small number of times. The junction departs from the called germline gene at one end, perhaps through a read error. This chain uses TRBV10-3 with TRBJ2-5; D may be TRBD2 (6 bases). The length of the CDR3 is 15 residues. Germline assignment: CDR1 ENHRY and CDR2 SYGVKD. DNA of the CDR3: TGTGCCACCAGTGAGGCCAGCGGGTCTCAAGAGACCCAGTACTTC. Protein product: CATSEASGSQETQYF.

In this sample, this clonotype turned up many times. V is TRBV29-1 and J is TRBJ2-2; possibly TRBD2 for D (6 bases). The V and J ends lost 4 bases and 1 base respectively, with 13 bases between them. This CDR3 is built from 15 residues. Germline V lookup: CDR1 SQVTM, CDR2 ANQGSEA. The CDR3 nucleotides read TGCAGCGTTGTAGGAGGAGGGCAGAACACCGGGGAGCTGTTTTTT. Translation gives CSVVGGGQNTGELFF.

The V and J genes are TRBV20-1 and TRBJ2-1, with D maybe TRBD1 (5 bases). This CDR3 contains 11 residues. Germline V gene sequence: CDR1 DFQATT, CDR2 SNEGSKA (reference sequence). The DNA of the CDR3 is TGCGTCCGAAGGGGCTACAATGAGCAGTTCTTC. Translated: CVRRGYNEQFF.